This is a list of T cell receptor beta chains from one sample in a study of response to subunit inactivated influenza vaccine. MiXCR, applied by TCRdb to the RT-PCR reads, yields one record per CDR3 protein. The data hold about 500,000 distinct CDR3 sequences, with 16% observed a single time. The sequenced sample was CD4+ T cells sorted from PBMCs, obtained less than 30 months after vaccination. Receptor source: a man aged 50-75 years who received an inactivated influenza vaccine. The CDR3 runs from the conserved cysteine through the conserved F or W. The order of the fields is V gene, clone size, D gene, J gene, CDR3 DNA, CDR3 protein. The D gene is left open where the match is weak. Clone size is not always given. Where it is, it says once, few, many or a class for expanded clones.

v_gene: TRBV29-1
abundance: .
d_gene: .
j_gene: TRBJ2-3
CDR3nt: TGCAGCGTTGAACAGGATAACACAGATACGCAGTATTTT
CDR3aa: CSVEQDNTDTQYF

v_gene: TRBV27
abundance: few
d_gene: TRBD1
j_gene: TRBJ1-5
CDR3nt: TGTGCCAGCAGTTTAGCCGGGACAGGGATTAATCAGCCCCAGCATTTT
CDR3aa: CASSLAGTGINQPQHF

v_gene: TRBV25-1
abundance: few
d_gene: TRBD1
j_gene: TRBJ2-2
CDR3nt: TGTGCCAGCAGGGGACAGGGTCAGGCCGGGGAGCTGTTTTTT
CDR3aa: CASRGQGQAGELFF

v_gene: TRBV19
abundance: many
d_gene: TRBD2
j_gene: TRBJ2-1
CDR3nt: TGTGCCAGTTCGTCCAGGATGTCTAGCGGGAGTTCGCAGTTCTTC
CDR3aa: CASSSRMSSGSSQFF

v_gene: TRBV5-1
abundance: many
d_gene: .
j_gene: TRBJ2-7
CDR3nt: TGCGCCAGCAGCTCGGGCGGGACCCTCTCCTACGAGCAGTACTTC
CDR3aa: CASSSGGTLSYEQYF

v_gene: TRBV11-1
abundance: .
d_gene: .
j_gene: TRBJ1-1
CDR3nt: TGTGCCAGCAGCCAGGGTGTTCAGTCTGAAGCTTTCTTT
CDR3aa: CASSQGVQSEAFF

v_gene: TRBV29-1
abundance: .
d_gene: .
j_gene: TRBJ2-1
CDR3nt: TGCAGCGAACAGGCGGACGCGACCGCCAATGAGCAGTTCTTC
CDR3aa: CSEQADATANEQFF

v_gene: TRBV5-1
abundance: .
d_gene: .
j_gene: TRBJ2-5
CDR3nt: TGCGCCAGCAGCTTGAACTTAGTTGAGGAGACCCAGTACTTC
CDR3aa: CASSLNLVEETQYF

v_gene: TRBV5-1
abundance: few
d_gene: .
j_gene: TRBJ1-5
CDR3nt: TGCGCCAGCAGCTTGAGTTCGGGAGATCAGCCCCAGCATTTT
CDR3aa: CASSLSSGDQPQHF

v_gene: TRBV20-1
abundance: .
d_gene: TRBD2
j_gene: TRBJ2-1
CDR3nt: TGCAGCGCTGGGGGGGGGAGCTCCTACAATGAGCAGTTCTTC
CDR3aa: CSAGGGSSYNEQFF

v_gene: TRBV11-2
abundance: few
d_gene: .
j_gene: TRBJ1-6
CDR3nt: TGTGCCAGCACGGAGCCGGATGAGGGTAACAATTCACCCCTCCACTTT
CDR3aa: CASTEPDEGNNSPLHF

v_gene: TRBV4-1
abundance: .
d_gene: .
j_gene: TRBJ2-7
CDR3nt: TGCGCCAGCAGCCAGCGACCGCCCCAGGGGAGTTTCTACGAGCAGTACTTC
CDR3aa: CASSQRPPQGSFYEQYF

v_gene: TRBV24-1
abundance: few
d_gene: TRBD1
j_gene: TRBJ2-2
CDR3nt: TGTGCCACCATGGACAGGGCGAACACCGGGGAGCTGTTTTTT
CDR3aa: CATMDRANTGELFF

v_gene: TRBV20-1
abundance: .
d_gene: TRBD2
j_gene: TRBJ2-7
CDR3nt: TGCAGTGCTGGAGGACTAGCGGGGTCCTACGAGCAGTACTTC
CDR3aa: CSAGGLAGSYEQYF

v_gene: TRBV12-5
abundance: few
d_gene: .
j_gene: TRBJ1-1
CDR3nt: TGTGCTAGTGGTTTGGGTCTACAGGGTATCCCTGAAGCTTTCTTT
CDR3aa: CASGLGLQGIPEAFF

v_gene: TRBV20-1
abundance: .
d_gene: .
j_gene: TRBJ2-3
CDR3nt: TGCAGTGCTAGAGTCCCACCGGCAGATACGCAGTATTTT
CDR3aa: CSARVPPADTQYF

v_gene: TRBV14
abundance: once
d_gene: TRBD1
j_gene: TRBJ2-2
CDR3nt: TGTGCCAGCAGCCATCCTAGGGGGACAGCCGGGGAGCTGTTTTTT
CDR3aa: CASSHPRGTAGELFF